These 21 T cell receptor beta chains share one sample of origin, sequenced in a study of shared clonotypes between healthy human individuals. Produced via immunoSEQ multiplex PCR; TCRdb's table is partial and in-frame only. The table includes fewer than 400,000 clones, less than 85% detected once. Sequenced input: memory CD4+ T cells sorted from blood. Subset specified: CD45RA-negative fraction. The receptors were sampled from a man younger than 45 in good health.

The chain combines TRBV5-4 with TRBJ2-2; the D gene is possibly TRBD2 (5 bases). The CDR3 is 15 amino acids. Trimming took off 3 bases at V and 0 bases at J, with 9 bases between the two ends. Germline assignment: CDR1 SGHNT and CDR2 YYREEE (reference sequence). Written as DNA, the CDR3 is TGTGCCAGCAGCTCGCGGGTGGCGAACACCGGGGAGCTGTTTTTT. This sequence encodes CASSSRVANTGELFF. Looking up the rest from reference TRBV5-4 and TRBJ2-2 gives the full variable domain: ETGVTQSPTHLIKTRGQQVTLRCSSQSGHNTVSWYQQALGQGPQFIFQYYREEENGRGNFPPRFSGLQFPNYSSELNVNALELDDSALYLCASSSRVANTGELFFGEGSRLTVL.

This chain joins TRBV6-5 and TRBJ1-4; 7 bases are a match to TRBD1. CDR1 is MNHEY, CDR2 SVGAGI, per germline. The CDR3 extends over 14 amino acids. J gave up 3 bases and V 6 bases, and 4 bases lay outside the gene matches. The CDR3 DNA is TGTGCCAGCAGCGGGACAGCGTCTAATGAAAAACTGTTTTTT. As protein: CASSGTASNEKLFF.

The chain carries TRBV2 and TRBJ2-7, with a possible D match to TRBD2 (5 bases). V shed 2 bases and J shed 0 bases, with 11 bases lying between them. The CDR3 covers 15 residues. In germline, CDR1 is SNHLY, CDR2 FYNNEI. The CDR3 region is CASSETRSFSYEQYF. The DNA of the CDR3 is TGTGCCAGCAGTGAAACTAGGTCGTTCTCCTACGAGCAGTACTTC. The entire variable domain, with the rest obtained from reference TRBV2 and TRBJ2-7, is as follows: EPEVTQTPSHQVTQMGQEVILRCVPISNHLYFYWYRQILGQKVEFLVSFYNNEISEKSEIFDDQFSVERPDGSNFTLKIRSTKLEDSAMYFCASSETRSFSYEQYFGPGTRLTVT.

This sequence joins TRBV6-5 and TRBJ1-1, with TRBD1 matching over 7 bases. The CDR3 contains 13 residues. With V trimmed by 4 bases and J by 7 bases, 6 bases remained unmatched. The germline V gene has CDR1 MNHEY and CDR2 SVGAGI. The CDR3 bases are TGTGCCAGCAGTTGGGGGACAGCTTATGAAGCTTTCTTT. It codes for CASSWGTAYEAFF.

The CDR3 sequence: CASSSRQGQYPSNEQFF. For the CDR3, the DNA is TGTGCCAGCAGCTCGCGACAGGGCCAATACCCTTCCAATGAGCAGTTCTTC. The chain carries TRBV7-9 and TRBJ2-1; 7 bases line up with TRBD1. CDR3 length equals 17 residues. Germline assignment: CDR1 SEHNR and CDR2 FQNEAQ (reference sequence). The V segment lost 4 bases and the J segment 6 bases; nucleotides outside the gene matches: 15.

This clone appeared once. CDR3 coding DNA: TGTGCCAGCTCATCCAAGACTAGCGGGAGTCGCACCGGGGAGCTGTTTTTT. Its protein product is CASSSKTSGSRTGELFF. The rearrangement links TRBV18 to TRBJ2-2; 12 bases agree with TRBD2. CDR1 is KGHSH, CDR2 LQKENI, per germline. J gave up 4 bases and V 5 bases, and 8 bases lay outside the gene matches. The CDR3 is made up of 17 amino acids.

In this sample, this clone turned up a few times. The chain links TRBV7-8 to TRBJ2-1; 9 nucleotides line up with TRBD2. V dropped 3 bases and J dropped 4; count of bases not matched to a gene: 7. CDR1 is SGHVS and CDR2 is FQNEAQ in the germline V gene. The CDR3 is made up of 16 amino acids. In nucleotides, the CDR3 is TGTGCCAGCAGCTTGAGGCCTAGCGGGGTTTACAATGAGCAGTTCTTC. Translated: CASSLRPSGVYNEQFF.

Only one count was recorded for this clone. The V call is TRBV9, the J call TRBJ2-7; TRBD1 might be the D (6 bases). The CDR3 sequence is 15 residues long. Germline V gene data show CDR1 as SGDLS and CDR2 as YYNGEE. Trimming removed 4 bases from V and 7 bases from J, with 21 bases in between. The CDR3 DNA reads TGTGCCAGCAGCCCAAACGGGGCCCAAGGGGGTGAGCAGTACTTC. It yields the protein CASSPNGAQGGEQYF.

The V gene is TRBV11-2, the J gene TRBJ1-6; 8 positions agree with TRBD1. CDR3 length equals 15 residues. J was trimmed by 9 bases and V by 4 bases; bases with no gene match: 8. The germline V gene has CDR1 SGHAT and CDR2 FQNNGV. CDR3 coding DNA: TGTGCCAGCAGCTCCTTTACAGGGGGGGGTTCACCCCTCCACTTT. This codes for CASSSFTGGGSPLHF.

This clone was seen a handful of times. V and J are TRBV5-1 and TRBJ2-7; perhaps D is TRBD1 or TRBD2 (6 bases each). Germline CDR1 and CDR2: SGHRS and YFSETQ. V lost 2 bases to trimming and J lost 0 bases, with 18 bases between them. The CDR3 extends over 17 amino acids. CDR3 loop: CASSLPEKGGPSYEQYF. The CDR3 nucleotides read TGCGCCAGCAGCTTACCAGAGAAGGGGGGACCCTCCTACGAGCAGTACTTC.

The chain is built from TRBV6-1 and TRBJ2-5, with D uncertain. V lost 8 bases and J lost 7, with 14 bases in between. CDR1 is MNHNS, CDR2 SASEGT, per germline. This CDR3 region has 12 residues. This CDR3 is CASRPKTGTQYF. In nucleotides, the CDR3 is TGTGCCAGCCGCCCGAAAACGGGGACCCAGTACTTC.

This clone showed up just a few times. The chain uses TRBV19 and TRBJ1-1; D not certain. Germline-derived CDR1 and CDR2 are LNHDA and SQIVND (reference sequence). This CDR3 comprises 14 residues. V was trimmed by 6 bases and J by 4 bases, leaving 15 bases between them. CDR3 sequence: CASSPAGRGTEAFF. CDR3 in DNA: TGTGCCAGTAGCCCCGCGGGGAGAGGCACTGAAGCTTTCTTT.

The rearrangement uses TRBV2 and TRBJ2-3, with 7 bases aligning to TRBD1. The CDR3 is made up of 14 amino acids. Germline trimming cut 3 bases from V and 2 bases from J; bases unmatched to any gene: 2. The germline V gene encodes CDR1 SNHLY and CDR2 FYNNEI. The CDR3 here is CASSEDRNTDTQYF. The CDR3 nucleotides are TGTGCCAGCAGTGAGGACAGGAACACAGATACGCAGTATTTT.

The V call is TRBV2, the J call TRBJ2-7; either TRBD1 or TRBD2 may fit D (5 bases each). The CDR3 consists of 13 residues. Trimming shortened V by 5 bases and J by 6 bases, and 14 bases separated the two germline ends. In germline, CDR1 is SNHLY, CDR2 FYNNEI. The CDR3 protein is CASSMGPASEQYF. DNA for the CDR3: TGTGCCAGCAGTATGGGACCGGCGAGCGAGCAGTACTTC. Filled out from reference TRBV2 and TRBJ2-7, the complete variable domain reads EPEVTQTPSHQVTQMGQEVILRCVPISNHLYFYWYRQILGQKVEFLVSFYNNEISEKSEIFDDQFSVERPDGSNFTLKIRSTKLEDSAMYFCASSMGPASEQYFGPGTRLTVT.

This clone appeared a few times. The chain uses TRBV7-9 and TRBJ2-7; D gene uncertain. Trimming shortened V by 2 bases and J by 5 bases, and 13 bases separated the two germline ends. CDR3 length: 14 amino acids. Per the germline V gene, CDR1 is SEHNR and CDR2 is FQNEAQ (reference sequence). CDR3 DNA sequence: TGTGCCAGCAGCTTATTAGGGTCTGTCGACGAGCAGTACTTC. Translation: CASSLLGSVDEQYF. Combining the CDR3 with reference TRBV7-9 and TRBJ2-7 gives the whole variable domain DTGVSQNPRHKITKRGQNVTFRCDPISEHNRLYWYRQTLGQGPEFLTYFQNEAQLEKSRLLSDRFSAERPKGSFSTLEIQRTEQGDSAMYLCASSLLGSVDEQYFGPGTRLTVT.

J is TRBJ1-2 and V is TRBV25-1; TRBD1 agrees at 8 bases. The V gene's germline CDR1 is MGHDK and CDR2 SYGVNS. The junction had 12 bases not matched to a gene; V was cut back by 6 bases and J by 6 bases. CDR3 length equals 15 residues. The chain's CDR3 is CASSRTGRGQDGYTF. DNA for the CDR3: TGTGCCAGCAGCCGGACAGGGAGAGGTCAAGATGGCTACACCTTC.

J is TRBJ2-7 and V is TRBV5-1, with TRBD1 identical over 8 bases. CDR1 is SGHRS and CDR2 is YFSETQ in the germline V gene. This CDR3 comprises 12 residues. J gave up 7 bases and V 0 bases, and 0 bases lay outside the gene matches. The CDR3 DNA reads TGCGCCAGCAGCTTGGGGGACAGGGAGCAGTACTTC. This codes for CASSLGDREQYF.

The chain has TRBV7-8 and TRBJ2-2, with 12 positions matching TRBD1. V lost 5 bases, J lost 4 bases, and 5 bases stayed unmatched. The CDR3 has 16 amino acids. Germline V CDR1 and CDR2: SGHVS, FQNEAQ. CDR3 in amino acids: CASSPGQGAGTGELFF. The CDR3 DNA is TGTGCCAGCAGCCCGGGACAGGGGGCGGGCACCGGGGAGCTGTTTTTT.

The chain carries TRBV18 and TRBJ2-5; 7 bases align to TRBD2. CDR3 length equals 16 residues. Germline assignment: CDR1 KGHSH and CDR2 LQKENI. With 1 base clipped from V and 3 bases from J, the junction kept 8 bases outside the gene matches. CDR3 DNA sequence: TGTGCCAGCTCACCACTTAGCGGGCAAATAAAAGAGACCCAGTACTTC. This encodes CASSPLSGQIKETQYF.

Concerning this clone itself: This CDR3 is also generated by other DNA sequences in the sample. The V call is TRBV7-3, the J call TRBJ2-5, with TRBD1 matching over 7 bases. This CDR3 contains 14 residues. With V trimmed by 5 bases and J by 1 base, 4 bases remained unmatched. The V gene's germline CDR1 is SGHTA and CDR2 FQGTGA. CDR3 nucleotide sequence: TGTGCCAGCAGCCCGACAGGGCTCCAAGAGACCCAGTACTTC. Protein product: CASSPTGLQETQYF.

This clone was detected ten times or more. CDR3 in DNA: TGCGCCAGCCGCGACCAGGGAGGGGGAAACACTGAAGCTTTCTTT. Amino acid sequence: CASRDQGGGNTEAFF. The chain carries TRBV5-1 and TRBJ1-1, with a weak D call TRBD1 (6 bases). From germline, CDR1 is SGHRS and CDR2 YFSETQ. The ends were cut back, 7 bases at V and 2 bases at J, with 18 bases in the middle. The CDR3 consists of 15 residues.